This T cell receptor (beta chain) was observed in a study of molecular identifiers for immune sequencing clone quantification. V was clipped by 6 bases and J by 2 bases, with 17 bases between them. The CDR3 contains 15 residues. Methods described previously were used for bulk TCR libraries, and listed TCR primers were applied. Via MiXCR, TCRdb re-called the PCR reads, giving one row per CDR3 protein. This sample yields 50,000 to 75,000 distinct CDR3 sequences, of which approximately 18% are seen a single time; about 1.3% belongs to the top ten. This clonotype was recorded a few times. The receptor's source is a human donor in good health. Some libraries in this study had Jurkat cell RNA spiked in. Sequences were obtained from naive CD8+ T cells from blood, with Jurkat cell RNA spiked in. Sample subset: FACS-sorted CD8+CD4-CCR7+CD45RA+ naive T cells. The chain has TRBV12-3 or TRBV12-4 and TRBJ2-7; D may be TRBD2 (5 bases). CDR3 DNA: TGTGCCAGCAGCTCTAGTGGGAGTTGGCCCTACGAGCAGTACTTC. Translated, it gives CASSSSGSWPYEQYF.